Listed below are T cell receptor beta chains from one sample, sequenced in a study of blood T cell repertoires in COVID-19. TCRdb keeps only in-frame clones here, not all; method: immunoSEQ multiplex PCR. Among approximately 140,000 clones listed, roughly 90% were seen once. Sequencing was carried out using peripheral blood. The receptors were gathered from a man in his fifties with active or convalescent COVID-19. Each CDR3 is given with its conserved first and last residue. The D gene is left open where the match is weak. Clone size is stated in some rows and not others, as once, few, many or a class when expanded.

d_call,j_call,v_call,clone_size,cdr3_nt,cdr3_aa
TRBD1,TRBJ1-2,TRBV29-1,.,TGCAGCGTTCGAACAGGGGAAACTGGCTACACCTTC,CSVRTGETGYTF
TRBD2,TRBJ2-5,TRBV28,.,TGTGCCAGCAGTCCAACTAGCGGGAGAAGTGAGACCCAGTACTTC,CASSPTSGRSETQYF
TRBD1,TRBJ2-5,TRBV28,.,TGTGCCAGCCGAACCGGGGACAGGCCTCGGGAGACCCAGTACTTC,CASRTGDRPRETQYF
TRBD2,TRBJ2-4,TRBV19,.,TGTGCCAGTAGCCTTGGGACTAGCAAAAACATTCAGTACTTC,CASSLGTSKNIQYF
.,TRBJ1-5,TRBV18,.,TGTGCCAGCTCACAGACAGGATTGGGGAATCAGCCCCAGCATTTT,CASSQTGLGNQPQHF
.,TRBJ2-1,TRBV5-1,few,TGCGCCAGCAGCTTGGTGCGGGATAGGGATGAGCAGTTCTTC,CASSLVRDRDEQFF
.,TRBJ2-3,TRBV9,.,TGTGCCAGCGGCGTATTGGGCCCAGATACGCAGTATTTT,CASGVLGPDTQYF
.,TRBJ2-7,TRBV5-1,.,TGCGCCAGCAGCCCTCGGACATTGTTATTCTACGAGCAGTACTTC,CASSPRTLLFYEQYF
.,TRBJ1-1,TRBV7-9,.,TGTGCCAGCGTTCGTGACACTGAAGCTTTCTTT,CASVRDTEAFF
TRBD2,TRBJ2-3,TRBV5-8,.,TGTGCCAGCAGCCGGGGGGAGCCCACAGATACGCAGTATTTT,CASSRGEPTDTQYF
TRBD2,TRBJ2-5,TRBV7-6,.,TGTGCCAGCAGCCGAAATCTAGCGGGAGGTTCGGAGACCCAGTACTTC,CASSRNLAGGSETQYF
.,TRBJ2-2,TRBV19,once,TGTGCCAGTACGAAGGCCCTTAGTAGTGGGGGCCGGGGCGGGGAGCTGTTTTTT,CASTKALSSGGRGGELFF
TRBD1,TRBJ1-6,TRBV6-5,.,TGTGCCAGCAGTTTCGACAGGGGGAACAATTCACCCCTCCACTTT,CASSFDRGNNSPLHF
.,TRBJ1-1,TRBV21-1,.,TGTGCCAGCAGCTTCAGGACAGGAGCTGTAGGGAACACTGAAGCTTTCTTT,CASSFRTGAVGNTEAFF
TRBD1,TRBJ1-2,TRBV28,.,TGTGCCAGTTCCCCGGGACAGGGGGCCTTTGGCTACACCTTC,CASSPGQGAFGYTF